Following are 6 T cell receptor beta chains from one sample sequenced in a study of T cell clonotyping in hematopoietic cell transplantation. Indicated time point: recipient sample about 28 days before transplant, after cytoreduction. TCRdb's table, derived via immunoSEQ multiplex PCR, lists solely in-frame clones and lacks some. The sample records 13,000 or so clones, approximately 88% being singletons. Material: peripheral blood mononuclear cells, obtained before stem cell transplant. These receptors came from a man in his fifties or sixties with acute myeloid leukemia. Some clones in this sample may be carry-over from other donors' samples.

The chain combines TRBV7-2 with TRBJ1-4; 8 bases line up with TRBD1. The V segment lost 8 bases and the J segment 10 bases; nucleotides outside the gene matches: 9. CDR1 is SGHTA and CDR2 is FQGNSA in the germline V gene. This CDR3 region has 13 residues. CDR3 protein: CASGGQGSAKLFF. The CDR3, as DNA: TGTGCCAGCGGAGGACAGGGCAGCGCAAAACTGTTTTTT.

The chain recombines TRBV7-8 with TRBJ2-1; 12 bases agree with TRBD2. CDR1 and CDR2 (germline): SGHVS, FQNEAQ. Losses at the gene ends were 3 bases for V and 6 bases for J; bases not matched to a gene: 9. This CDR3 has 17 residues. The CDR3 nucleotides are TGTGCCAGCAGCTTGACGGCTAGCGGGGGGGCTAGCAATGAGCAGTTCTTC. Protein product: CASSLTASGGASNEQFF.

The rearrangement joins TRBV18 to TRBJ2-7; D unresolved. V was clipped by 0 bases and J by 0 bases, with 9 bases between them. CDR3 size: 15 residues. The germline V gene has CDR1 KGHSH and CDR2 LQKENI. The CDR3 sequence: CASSPPRGSSYEQYF. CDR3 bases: TGTGCCAGCTCACCACCCCGCGGCAGCTCCTACGAGCAGTACTTC.

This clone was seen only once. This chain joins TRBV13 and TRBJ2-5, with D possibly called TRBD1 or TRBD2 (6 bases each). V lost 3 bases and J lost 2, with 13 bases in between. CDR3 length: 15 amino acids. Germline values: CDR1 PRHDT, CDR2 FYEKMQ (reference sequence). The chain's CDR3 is CASSLSGGGQETQYF. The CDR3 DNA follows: TGTGCCAGCAGCTTGTCTGGAGGGGGGCAAGAGACCCAGTACTTC.

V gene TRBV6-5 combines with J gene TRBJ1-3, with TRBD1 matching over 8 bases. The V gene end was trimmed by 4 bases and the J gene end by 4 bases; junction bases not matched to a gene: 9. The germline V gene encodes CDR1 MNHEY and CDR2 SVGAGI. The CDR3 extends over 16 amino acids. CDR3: CASSSPRTGRGNTIYF. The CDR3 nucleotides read TGTGCCAGCAGTTCTCCGAGGACAGGGAGAGGAAACACCATATATTTT.

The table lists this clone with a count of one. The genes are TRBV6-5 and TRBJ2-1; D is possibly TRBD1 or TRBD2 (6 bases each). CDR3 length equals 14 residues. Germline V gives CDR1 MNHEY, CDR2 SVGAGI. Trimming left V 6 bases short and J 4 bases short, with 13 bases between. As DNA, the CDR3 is TGTGCCAGCAGCGGGGGCCGATATTACAATGAGCAGTTCTTC. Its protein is CASSGGRYYNEQFF.